The 20 T cell receptor beta chains below come from one sample, sequenced in a study of T cells in Graves' hyperthyroidism and ophthalmopathy. Amplification targeted TCR beta CDR3 regions from RNA transcripts. During a first-round RT-PCR of the TCR CDR3, the HTBI primer set was used. One entry per CDR3 protein, called by TCRdb with MiXCR from the multiplex PCR reads. There are hundreds of thousands of distinct CDR3 sequences in the sample; roughly 20% occur only once, and around 15% lies in the top ten. The sequencing input was blood. The receptors were gathered from a woman aged 45 to 65 with Graves' hyperthyroidism that later progressed to Graves' ophthalmopathy.

This clonotype was seen a few times. This sequence joins TRBV19 and TRBJ1-6, with 7 bases fitting TRBD1. The V gene end was trimmed by 7 bases and the J gene end by 3 bases; junction bases not matched to a gene: 3. The CDR3 covers 14 residues. Germline assignment: CDR1 LNHDA and CDR2 SQIVND (reference sequence). CDR3 in amino acids: CASTGTVYNSPLHF. The DNA of the CDR3 is TGTGCCAGTACCGGGACAGTCTATAATTCACCCCTCCACTTT.

The chain recombines TRBV5-4 with TRBJ2-5; TRBD2 matches 7 bases. The CDR3 runs to 13 residues. The ends lost 4 bases at V and 5 bases at J; junction bases unmatched: 5. CDR1 SGHNT and CDR2 YYREEE come from the germline V gene (reference sequence). CDR3 in amino acids: CASSEGLMETQYF. In DNA, the CDR3 is TGTGCCAGCAGCGAGGGACTAATGGAGACCCAGTACTTC.

As for this clonotype: With a much larger clone just one base away, this may be a read error. The chain has TRBV11-2 and TRBJ2-1; D not resolved. CDR1 is SGHAT and CDR2 is FQNNGV in the germline V gene. The V end was cut by 4 bases, the J end by 4 bases, with 17 bases between. There are 16 residues in the CDR3. CDR3 nucleotide sequence: TGTGCCAGCAGCTCCTCGACAAGGGCCCGATACAATGAGCAGTTCTTC. This sequence encodes CASSSSTRARYNEQFF. The full variable domain, completed using reference TRBV11-2 and TRBJ2-1, is EAGVAQSPRYKIIEKRQSVAFWCNPISGHATLYWYQQILGQGPKLLIQFQNNGVVDDSQLPKDRFSAERLKGVDSTLKIQPAKLEDSAVYLCASSSSTRARYNEQFFGPGTRLTVL.

The chain has TRBV7-8 and TRBJ2-2; D is unclear. CDR3 length equals 15 residues. Germline loops: CDR1 SGHVS, CDR2 FQNEAQ. Trimming pared 1 base from V and 7 bases from J, leaving 13 bases between. CDR3 sequence (DNA): TGTGCCAGCAGCTTAGGATGGCTGGAATTCGGGGAGCTGTTTTTT. It is translated as CASSLGWLEFGELFF.

Only one count was recorded for this clonotype. This sequence joins TRBV5-1 and TRBJ2-5; TRBD1 matches at 7 bases. V gave up 4 bases and J gave up 1 base; unmatched junction bases: 7. CDR1 is SGHRS and CDR2 is YFSETQ in the germline V gene. The CDR3 totals 15 residues. The CDR3 DNA reads as TGCGCCAGCAGCCCGGATGAGGGGGCCCAAGAGACCCAGTACTTC. Translating it yields CASSPDEGAQETQYF.

The V gene is TRBV27, the J gene TRBJ1-2; D call uncertain. Germline V gene sequence: CDR1 MNHEY, CDR2 SMNVEV (reference sequence). The CDR3 totals 13 residues. V was cut by 3 bases and J by 5 bases, with 10 bases left in between. The chain's CDR3 is CASSFPGAYGYTF. Written as DNA, the CDR3 is TGTGCCAGCAGTTTTCCAGGCGCGTATGGCTACACCTTC.

In the case of this clonotype: A much larger clone lies a single base off, so this may be a read error. The chain has TRBV5-1 and TRBJ1-1, with D tentatively TRBD1 (6 bases). Germline V gene data show CDR1 as SGHRS and CDR2 as YFSETQ. The CDR3 is made up of 15 amino acids. The chain's CDR3 is CANSLEGGPSTEAFF. The DNA for the CDR3 is TGCGCCAACAGCTTGGAGGGGGGACCGAGCACTGAAGCTTTCTTT.

This clonotype was recorded at least ten times. The rearrangement uses TRBV6-1 and TRBJ1-1; possibly TRBD1 for D (6 bases). V dropped 7 bases and J dropped 4 bases, with 19 bases sitting between them. CDR3 length equals 15 residues. The germline V gene encodes CDR1 MNHNS and CDR2 SASEGT. CDR3 sequence reads: CASTLRPRGVTEAFF. The CDR3 region has the DNA TGTGCCAGCACCCTACGACCCAGGGGAGTCACTGAAGCTTTCTTT.

The V call is TRBV2, the J call TRBJ2-5, with 10 bases lining up with TRBD2. V shed 0 bases and J 4 bases; nucleotides not matched to a gene: 8. The V gene's germline CDR1 is SNHLY and CDR2 FYNNEI. CDR3 length: 17 amino acids. The CDR3 loop is CASSEALLASGRETQYF. The CDR3 region has the DNA TGTGCCAGCAGTGAAGCGCTTTTGGCTAGCGGGAGAGAGACCCAGTACTTC.

This clonotype was detected a few times. The chain employs TRBV7-9 and TRBJ1-6, with 7 bases aligning to TRBD1. The V segment lost 0 bases and the J segment 8 bases; nucleotides outside the gene matches: 4. This CDR3 has 15 amino acids. The V gene's germline CDR1 is SEHNR and CDR2 FQNEAQ (reference sequence). CDR3 region: CASSLAGGGYSPLHF. CDR3 DNA: TGTGCCAGCAGCTTAGCAGGGGGCGGGTATTCACCCCTCCACTTT.

This clonotype appeared many times. This rearrangement joins TRBV11-2 to TRBJ1-4; D uncertain. The CDR3 extends over 15 amino acids. V dropped 4 bases and J dropped 1 base, with 10 bases sitting between them. Germline V lookup: CDR1 SGHAT, CDR2 FQNNGV. The CDR3 region has the DNA TGTGCCAGCAGCTACATCGTCGGAACTAATGAAAAACTGTTTTTT. This gives the protein CASSYIVGTNEKLFF.

This clonotype was picked up a small number of times. The chain has TRBV13 and TRBJ2-3; 10 nucleotides match TRBD2. Germline loops: CDR1 PRHDT, CDR2 FYEKMQ (reference sequence). The CDR3 consists of 17 residues. V lost 4 bases and J lost 4; bases outside the gene matches: 11. The CDR3 loop is CASSSSLLAGVPDTQYF. The CDR3 DNA reads as TGTGCCAGCAGCTCCTCACTTCTAGCGGGGGTCCCAGATACGCAGTATTTT.

The chain combines TRBV20-1 with TRBJ2-1; 13 positions match TRBD2. This CDR3 is built from 15 residues. The germline CDR1 and CDR2 sequences are DFQATT and SNEGSKA (reference sequence). The junction had 9 bases not matched to a gene; V was cut back by 7 bases and J by 6 bases. CDR3 sequence: CSVSSTSGGANEQFF. The CDR3 DNA sequence: TGCAGTGTCTCCTCAACTAGCGGGGGGGCCAATGAGCAGTTCTTC.

This chain joins TRBV18 and TRBJ2-3, with 11 bases lining up with TRBD2. The CDR3 consists of 20 residues. The germline V gene has CDR1 KGHSH and CDR2 LQKENI. With V trimmed by 4 bases and J by 0 bases, 15 bases remained unmatched. CDR3 bases: TGTGCCAGCTCACTCCGGAATCTAGCGGGGGGCCACCCTAGCACAGATACGCAGTATTTT. Its protein product is CASSLRNLAGGHPSTDTQYF. The full variable domain, in which reference TRBV18 and TRBJ2-3 provide the parts outside the CDR3, is NAGVMQNPRHLVRRRGQEARLRCSPMKGHSHVYWYRQLPEEGLKFMVYLQKENIIDESGMPKERFSAEFPKEGPSILRIQQVVRGDSAAYFCASSLRNLAGGHPSTDTQYFGPGTRLTVL.

Worth noting for this clonotype: Mismatch with germline at one junction end may stem from a read error. V gene TRBV7-8 combines with J gene TRBJ2-1; D is perhaps TRBD2 (7 bases). There are 19 residues in the CDR3. Germline V gene sequence: CDR1 SGHVS, CDR2 FQNEAQ. CDR3 in amino acids: CASSPSRGAKISSYNERFF. Written as DNA, the CDR3 is TGTGCCAGCAGCCCGTCACGGGGGGCGAAGATTAGCTCCTACAATGAGCGGTTCTTC.

This chain joins TRBV7-8 and TRBJ1-6, with 8 nucleotides matching TRBD1. J gave up 1 base and V 0 bases, and 17 bases lay outside the gene matches. The V gene's germline CDR1 is SGHVS and CDR2 FQNEAQ. The CDR3 runs 22 residues. The chain's CDR3 is CASSLAPPDYGQGGSYNSPLHF. For the CDR3, the DNA is TGTGCCAGCAGCTTAGCGCCACCCGACTATGGACAGGGTGGGTCCTATAATTCACCCCTCCACTTT.

This clonotype was recorded many times. V gene TRBV30 combines with J gene TRBJ1-1; D gene ambiguous. V was trimmed by 0 bases and J by 1 base, leaving 6 bases between them. Germline V gene sequence: CDR1 GTSNPN, CDR2 SVGIG (reference sequence). This CDR3 contains 13 residues. CDR3 region: CAWSVPENTEAFF. CDR3 bases: TGTGCCTGGAGTGTACCCGAGAACACTGAAGCTTTCTTT.

J is TRBJ1-2 and V is TRBV11-2; 10 nucleotides match TRBD1. Germline V CDR1 and CDR2: SGHAT, FQNNGV. J was trimmed by 8 bases and V by 2 bases; bases with no gene match: 8. The CDR3 has 15 amino acids. The CDR3 reads CASSLIGTGVKGYTF. The CDR3 DNA follows: TGTGCCAGCAGCTTAATTGGGACAGGGGTAAAGGGCTACACCTTC.

The gene calls are TRBV12-3 or TRBV12-4 and TRBJ2-2, with TRBD1 identical over 10 bases. The CDR3 sequence is 15 residues long. V dropped 6 bases and J dropped 6; count of bases not matched to a gene: 7. For the CDR3, the DNA is TGTGCCAGCAGCCGACCGGGACAGGGGTCCGGGGAGCTGTTTTTT. Translating gives CASSRPGQGSGELFF.

J is TRBJ2-5 and V is TRBV4-1; unclear D gene. Trimming removed 2 bases at V and 4 bases at J, with 8 bases between. CDR1 MGHRA and CDR2 YSYEKL come from the germline V gene. This CDR3 region has 13 residues. This CDR3 reads CASSQNPGETQYF. CDR3 coding DNA: TGCGCCAGCAGCCAAAATCCGGGAGAGACCCAGTACTTC.